The sequence of this T cell receptor (beta chain) was determined in a study of cytomegalovirus exposure and HLA in healthy donors. The PCR was carried out with 60 Vbeta primers and 13 Jbeta primers. Libraries were prepared by immunoSEQ multiplex PCR; TCRdb keeps only in-frame clonotypes and omits some of them. Seen here are under 200,000 clones, approximately 86% observed once, and the top ten hold around 0.31%. The CDR3 has 16 residues. Germline-derived CDR1 and CDR2 are SGHRS and YFSETQ. V dropped 0 bases and J dropped 10; count of bases not matched to a gene: 12. The sequence came from a woman in her thirties in good health and CMV-seronegative. This chain uses TRBV5-1 with TRBJ2-1; 8 nucleotides align to TRBD2. The sequencing sample was made of PBMCs. The CDR3 DNA reads as TGCGCCAGCAGCTTGGAAGGGCCAGCGGGGGAGGGAGAGCAGTTCTTC. Amino acids: CASSLEGPAGEGEQFF.